The T cell receptor (beta chain) under discussion was sequenced for a study of blood T cells in healthy people across ages. Study findings and constraints: Naive CD4+ cell counts and diversity both ran higher in long-lived than in aged donors.

To note about this clonotype: What it binds is not known.

Primers used in a second PCR of roughly 6 to 12 cycles were a sample-barcoded 5' primer and a J-beta primer mix. TCRdb re-analysed the 5' RACE reads in MiXCR, keeping a single row per CDR3 protein. The sample comprises roughly 900,000 distinct CDR3 sequences, 25% to 35% of which are singletons, and 17% rests with the top ten. Germline V gene lookup returns CDR1 MNHNY and CDR2 SVGAGI (reference sequence). The CDR3 has 16 residues. Trimming pared 2 bases from V and 11 bases from J, leaving 24 bases between. V usage is TRBV6-6 and J usage is TRBJ2-5, with TRBD1 as a possible D gene (6 bases). Sequencing was carried out using blood. The sequence was obtained from a woman over 75 in good health. The CDR3 spells CASSYVVGSTGRKQYF. In nucleotides, the CDR3 is TGTGCCAGCAGTTACGTTGTTGGGTCAACAGGGCGCAAGCAGTACTTC.